This entry concerns a single T cell receptor (beta chain). Each CDR3 protein gets one entry after TCRdb re-called the 5' RACE reads with MiXCR. The sample records 45,000 to 60,000 distinct CDR3 sequences, around 24% being singletons. The clonotype originates from a female donor with breast cancer. Sequencing was done on a sample of tumor-infiltrating naive CD4+ T cells sorted from the breast tumor. The sample's subset: naive CD4+ T cells, CD4+CD45RA+CD25-.

This CDR3 is CASSLSVEDIQYF. Here the CDR3 DNA reads TGTGCCAGCAGCTTATCTGTAGAGGACATTCAGTACTTC. The rearrangement links TRBV7-2 to TRBJ2-4; D call uncertain. Germline-derived CDR1 and CDR2 are SGHTA and FQGNSA. V was clipped by 2 bases and J by 8 bases, with 10 bases between them. The length of the CDR3 is 13 residues.